This T cell receptor beta chain was profiled in a study of blood T cell repertoires in COVID-19. On the study more broadly: Donors in the United States, Italy and Spain gave samples during acute or convalescent COVID-19. Nucleic acid was either cDNA or gDNA, and it came from T cells, B-cell-depleted T cells, or PBMCs.

V lost 0 bases and J 7 bases, leaving 13 bases between the germline ends. The CDR3 totals 15 residues. CDR1 MNHGY and CDR2 SVAAGI come from the germline V gene. Per the original methods: The assay estimated nucleated cells by amplifying reference gene primers. The assay was immunoSEQ multiplex PCR, and TCRdb's table has in-frame clones only and misses some. The DNA was the basis for D and trimming; V, J and clone size are from that table. Of 390,000 or so clones listed, roughly 90% were seen once; the top ten hold approximately 3%. This clone was recorded a few times. Sequences were obtained from peripheral blood. The chain employs TRBV6-9 and TRBJ1-5; D gene unclear. The clonotype was recovered from a woman aged 25 to 39 with COVID-19, enrolled during active disease. In nucleotides, the CDR3 is TGTGCCAGCAGTTATTCCCAACCCCCGGGGCAGCCCCAGCATTTT. Its protein is CASSYSQPPGQPQHF.